The entry that follows covers one T cell receptor beta chain sequence. This entry comes from a study of blood T cell repertoires in COVID-19. Study overall: The analysed material was cDNA or gDNA that came from T cells, B-cell-depleted T cells, or PBMCs.

Measured with immunoSEQ multiplex PCR; TCRdb has only the in-frame clones, and not every one. Here the sample spans hundreds of thousands of clones, approximately 83% being singletons. The CDR3 is 16 residues long. The V end lost 0 bases, the J end lost 5 bases, and 11 bases lay between the germline ends. Germline loops: CDR1 LGHDT, CDR2 YNNKEL (reference sequence). The chain recombines TRBV3-1 (or the pseudogene TRBV3-2) with TRBJ1-6; D remains unclear. The clonotype comes from a man older than 75 with acute or convalescent COVID-19. Sequenced material: peripheral blood. The CDR3 sequence: CASSQDLSPNNSPLHF. CDR3 DNA sequence: TGTGCCAGCAGCCAAGATCTCTCACCTAATAATTCACCCCTCCACTTT.